This paragraph covers one TCR beta chain sequence. Uncontrolled infection, other autoimmune disease, pregnancy or lactation disqualified patients from enrolment. Trimming shortened V by 4 bases and J by 0 bases, and 10 bases separated the two germline ends. This CDR3 is built from 15 residues. Looked up from germline, CDR1 is KGHDR and CDR2 is SFDVKD. The sample is drawn from a study of T cells in Graves' hyperthyroidism and ophthalmopathy. It was RNA transcripts that yielded the amplified TCR beta CDR3 regions. Carried out on the TCR CDR3, a first-round RT-PCR used the HTBI primer set. TCRdb recomputed calls from the multiplex PCR reads with MiXCR, one row per CDR3 protein. This sample has hundreds of thousands of distinct CDR3 sequences, with nearly 45% found just once.

This sequence originates from an adult man with Graves' disease, either hyperthyroidism or ophthalmopathy (not recorded which). The sequencing input was peripheral blood or thyroid tissue (not recorded which). The gene calls are TRBV24-1 and TRBJ2-3; D may be TRBD1 or TRBD2 (5 bases each). The DNA of the CDR3 is TGTGCCACCAGTGACCAATGGGACAGCACAGATACGCAGTATTTT. Amino acid sequence: CATSDQWDSTDTQYF.